This T cell receptor (beta chain) was observed in a study of T cells after posttransplantation cyclophosphamide. Points from the study as a whole: Tissue-infiltrating T cells from skin or gut overlapped little with blood T cells. Recipient CMV seropositivity and CMV reactivation strongly tracked TRB clonality. Later post-transplant blood repertoires were often dominated by donor CD8+ memory clones.

V lost 1 base and J lost 2, with 8 bases in between. CDR3 length: 14 amino acids. Germline CDR1 SEHNR, CDR2 FQNEAQ (reference sequence). To note about this clone: Its specificity is not known.

The table came from immunoSEQ multiplex PCR; TCRdb's copy has only in-frame clones and leaves some out. The sample yields about 22,000 clones, around 73% seen once. V is TRBV7-9 and J is TRBJ2-5, with a tentative D call TRBD1 (5 bases). The sequence was obtained from a woman aged 60-75 years in good health, CMV-negative, and a related stem cell transplant donor. The specimen was memory CD4+ T cells sorted from PBMCs. For the CDR3, the DNA is TGTGCCAGCAGCTTAGAGACAGTTCAAGAGACCCAGTACTTC. Encoded protein: CASSLETVQETQYF.